The rows below give T cell receptor beta chains drawn from one sample of a study of regulatory T cells in long-lasting Graves disease. TCRdb re-derived calls from the multiplex PCR reads in MiXCR, one entry per CDR3 protein. This sample has 550,000 or so distinct CDR3 sequences, with 12% found just once. The data were also submitted as part of a second study, on T cells in Graves' hyperthyroidism and ophthalmopathy.

Sample: peripheral blood mononuclear cells (PBMCs), taken at new diagnosis, from a patient treated with antithyroid drugs. These receptors were obtained from a woman aged 25 to 45 with Graves disease. The CDR3 runs from the conserved cysteine through the conserved F or W. A D gene is named only where the DNA matches it firmly. Clone size is not always given. Where it is, it says once, few, many or a class for expanded clones.

clone size: many; V gene: TRBV29-1; D gene: TRBD1; J gene: TRBJ1-4; CDR3 DNA: TGCAGCGTTGAGACAGGGGGCCGTGAAAAACTGTTTTTT; CDR3 protein: CSVETGGREKLFF
clone size: few; V gene: TRBV19; D gene: TRBD2; J gene: TRBJ2-3; CDR3 DNA: TGTGCCAGTACGGGAGCTCGAGGGACTAGTATTCCAGATACGCAGTATTTT; CDR3 protein: CASTGARGTSIPDTQYF
clone size: many; V gene: TRBV2; D gene: TRBD1; J gene: TRBJ2-2; CDR3 DNA: TGTGCCAGCAGTGACGGATGGCAGGGGGCCGGGGAGCTGTTTTTT; CDR3 protein: CASSDGWQGAGELFF
clone size: -; V gene: TRBV10-3; D gene: -; J gene: TRBJ1-2; CDR3 DNA: TGTGCCATCAGTGGAGGCGGAGCAAATAACTATGGCTACACCTTC; CDR3 protein: CAISGGGANNYGYTF
clone size: -; V gene: TRBV4-3; D gene: -; J gene: TRBJ1-1; CDR3 DNA: TGCGCCAGCAGCCAAGATAGGAGGCGGATAACTGAAGCTTTCTTT; CDR3 protein: CASSQDRRRITEAFF
clone size: -; V gene: TRBV19; D gene: TRBD1; J gene: TRBJ1-5; CDR3 DNA: TGTGCCAGTAGTATAACCAGGGGGCGAAACAATCAGCCCCAGCATTTT; CDR3 protein: CASSITRGRNNQPQHF
clone size: many; V gene: TRBV27; D gene: TRBD1; J gene: TRBJ2-7; CDR3 DNA: TGTGCCAGCAGTCCCGCAGGGGGTCAATACGAGCAGTACTTC; CDR3 protein: CASSPAGGQYEQYF
clone size: few; V gene: TRBV9; D gene: TRBD1; J gene: TRBJ2-2; CDR3 DNA: TGTGCCAGCAGCGTAGCCTCAGGACAGGCGGTCACCGGGGAGCTGTTTTTT; CDR3 protein: CASSVASGQAVTGELFF
clone size: few; V gene: TRBV19; D gene: -; J gene: TRBJ2-1; CDR3 DNA: TGTGCCAGTAGTATTGGGGGTGGCTCCTCCTACAATGAGCAGTTCTTC; CDR3 protein: CASSIGGGSSYNEQFF
clone size: -; V gene: TRBV4-1; D gene: TRBD1; J gene: TRBJ1-1; CDR3 DNA: TGCGCCAGCAGCCATTACAGGGGGCCCTACACTGAAGCTTTCTTT; CDR3 protein: CASSHYRGPYTEAFF
clone size: many; V gene: TRBV11-3; D gene: TRBD1; J gene: TRBJ2-7; CDR3 DNA: TGTGCCAGCAGCAATCCATGGGACAGGGGCTCCTACGAGCAGTACTTC; CDR3 protein: CASSNPWDRGSYEQYF
clone size: few; V gene: TRBV14; D gene: -; J gene: TRBJ1-2; CDR3 DNA: TGTGCCAGCAGCCAATTTCAGGTCGGCTACACCTTC; CDR3 protein: CASSQFQVGYTF
clone size: few; V gene: TRBV19; D gene: -; J gene: TRBJ2-1; CDR3 DNA: TGTGCCAGTAGTACAAATACCGGGAATGAGCAGTTCTTC; CDR3 protein: CASSTNTGNEQFF
clone size: many; V gene: TRBV20-1; D gene: TRBD1; J gene: TRBJ2-5; CDR3 DNA: TGCAGTGCCAGGGGGCACAGCCAAGAGACCCAGTACTTC; CDR3 protein: CSARGHSQETQYF
clone size: many; V gene: TRBV11-2; D gene: -; J gene: TRBJ2-2; CDR3 DNA: TGTGCCAGCAGCTTAAGTTACACCGGGGAGCTGTTTTTT; CDR3 protein: CASSLSYTGELFF
clone size: many; V gene: TRBV20-1; D gene: -; J gene: TRBJ2-2; CDR3 DNA: TGCAGTGCCCCAAGCGGGAACACCGGGGAGCTGTTTTTT; CDR3 protein: CSAPSGNTGELFF
clone size: few; V gene: TRBV6-1; D gene: -; J gene: TRBJ2-3; CDR3 DNA: TGTGCCAGCAGTGGCGGATCCCGGCCCGATAATACGCAGTATTTT; CDR3 protein: CASSGGSRPDNTQYF
clone size: many; V gene: TRBV28; D gene: -; J gene: TRBJ1-5; CDR3 DNA: TGTGCCAGCAGTTTTATGGCGAATCAGCCCCAGCATTTT; CDR3 protein: CASSFMANQPQHF
clone size: -; V gene: TRBV6-1; D gene: -; J gene: TRBJ1-6; CDR3 DNA: TGTGCCAGCAGCCCCGGCGGGGGCGGCTCACCCCTCCACTTT; CDR3 protein: CASSPGGGGSPLHF
clone size: many; V gene: TRBV2; D gene: -; J gene: TRBJ2-2; CDR3 DNA: TGTGCCAGCAGTGAGACTCCCTCGATGAAACGGGGAACCGGGGAGCTGTTTTTT; CDR3 protein: CASSETPSMKRGTGELFF
clone size: many; V gene: TRBV19; D gene: TRBD1; J gene: TRBJ1-5; CDR3 DNA: TGTGCCGCCGGACAGGGGCCTACAAAGACAATCACGCCCCAGCATTTT; CDR3 protein: CAAGQGPTKTITPQHF
clone size: many; V gene: TRBV11-1; D gene: TRBD2; J gene: TRBJ2-2; CDR3 DNA: TGTGCCAGCAGCTTGGTTAGCGGGAGGTTGGCCGGGGAGCTGTTTTTT; CDR3 protein: CASSLVSGRLAGELFF
clone size: few; V gene: TRBV4-3; D gene: -; J gene: TRBJ2-1; CDR3 DNA: TGCGCCAGCAGCCAAGACTTTGGGGGGCGGATCTACAATGAGCAGTTCTTC; CDR3 protein: CASSQDFGGRIYNEQFF
clone size: -; V gene: TRBV5-4; D gene: TRBD2; J gene: TRBJ2-3; CDR3 DNA: TGTGCCAGCAGCTTGGAGGGACTAGCGGGAGCAGATACGCAGTATTTT; CDR3 protein: CASSLEGLAGADTQYF
clone size: many; V gene: TRBV2; D gene: -; J gene: TRBJ1-4; CDR3 DNA: TGTGCCAGCAGTGCGGGCAGAAACATTGAAAAACTGTTTTTT; CDR3 protein: CASSAGRNIEKLFF
clone size: many; V gene: TRBV30; D gene: -; J gene: TRBJ2-1; CDR3 DNA: TGTGCCTGGAGAGGGACGGCTAGCGCCTACAATGAGCAGTTCTTC; CDR3 protein: CAWRGTASAYNEQFF
clone size: many; V gene: TRBV6-1; D gene: -; J gene: TRBJ2-1; CDR3 DNA: TGTGCCAGCAGTCATGAGGAGGGTAGGGCCTACAATGAGCAGTTCTTC; CDR3 protein: CASSHEEGRAYNEQFF
clone size: many; V gene: TRBV7-2; D gene: -; J gene: TRBJ2-7; CDR3 DNA: TGTGCCAGCAGCTTAGACAGGGGAGGAGAGCAGTACTTC; CDR3 protein: CASSLDRGGEQYF
clone size: many; V gene: TRBV29-1; D gene: TRBD2; J gene: TRBJ2-5; CDR3 DNA: TGCAGCGTTTTAGGGCCGGGACTAGCGGGAGTCGGAGAGACCCAGTACTTC; CDR3 protein: CSVLGPGLAGVGETQYF
clone size: many; V gene: TRBV20-1; D gene: -; J gene: TRBJ1-5; CDR3 DNA: TGCAGTGCGAGCGTCGGAGCTCAGCCCCAGCATTTT; CDR3 protein: CSASVGAQPQHF
clone size: few; V gene: TRBV5-5; D gene: -; J gene: TRBJ1-1; CDR3 DNA: TGTGCCAGCAGTTTACAGGGATACGCCACTGAAGCTTTCTTT; CDR3 protein: CASSLQGYATEAFF
clone size: many; V gene: TRBV6-2/TRBV6-3; D gene: TRBD1; J gene: TRBJ2-5; CDR3 DNA: TGTGCCAGCAGAAAGACAGGGCTGGAGACCCAGTACTTC; CDR3 protein: CASRKTGLETQYF
clone size: few; V gene: TRBV28; D gene: -; J gene: TRBJ1-5; CDR3 DNA: TGTGCCAGCAGTTTATGGGGGGGAAGCAATCAGCCCCAGCATTTT; CDR3 protein: CASSLWGGSNQPQHF